The source of this TCR beta chain is a study of blood T cell repertoires in COVID-19. Study-wide background: The origin of the acute and convalescent COVID-19 samples was the United States, Italy and Spain.

The V and J ends lost 5 bases and 6 bases respectively, with 13 bases between them. The CDR3 covers 13 residues. CDR1 and CDR2 (germline): LNHDA, SQIVND (reference sequence). The repertoire was sequenced with immunoSEQ multiplex PCR; TCRdb's copy has only in-frame clones and lacks some. The sample has 260,000 or so clones; 82% are singletons. The count of this clone is one. The chain links TRBV19 to TRBJ1-1; weak D call: TRBD1 (5 bases). The sample was peripheral blood. This sequence was found in a woman aged 70-85 years with acute or convalescent COVID-19. CDR3 protein: CASSPPRDSEAFF. The DNA of the CDR3 is TGTGCCAGTAGTCCCCCCAGGGACTCTGAAGCTTTCTTT.